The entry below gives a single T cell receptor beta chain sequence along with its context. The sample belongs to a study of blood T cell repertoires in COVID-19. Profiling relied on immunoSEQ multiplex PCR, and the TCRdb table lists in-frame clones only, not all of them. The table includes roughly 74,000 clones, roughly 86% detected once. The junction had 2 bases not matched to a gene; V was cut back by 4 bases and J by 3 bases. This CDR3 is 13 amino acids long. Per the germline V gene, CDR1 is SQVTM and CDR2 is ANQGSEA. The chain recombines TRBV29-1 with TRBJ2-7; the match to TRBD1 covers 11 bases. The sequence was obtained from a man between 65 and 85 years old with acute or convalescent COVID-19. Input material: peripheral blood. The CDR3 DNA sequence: TGCAGCGTTGTGGGACAGGGGGTCTACGAGCAGTACTTC. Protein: CSVVGQGVYEQYF.